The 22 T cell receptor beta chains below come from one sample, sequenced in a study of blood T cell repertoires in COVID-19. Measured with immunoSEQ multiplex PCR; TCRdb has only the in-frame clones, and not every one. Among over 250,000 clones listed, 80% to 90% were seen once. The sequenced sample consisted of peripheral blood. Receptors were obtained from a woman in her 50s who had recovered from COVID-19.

The CDR3 loop is CASSQEGQGMGTQYF. CDR3 in DNA: TGCGCCAGCAGCCAAGAGGGACAGGGTATGGGGACCCAGTACTTC. This chain links TRBV4-3 with TRBJ2-5; 9 bases line up with TRBD1. Looked up from germline, CDR1 is LGHNA and CDR2 is YSLEER. V dropped 0 bases and J dropped 7; count of bases not matched to a gene: 6. CDR3 length equals 15 residues.

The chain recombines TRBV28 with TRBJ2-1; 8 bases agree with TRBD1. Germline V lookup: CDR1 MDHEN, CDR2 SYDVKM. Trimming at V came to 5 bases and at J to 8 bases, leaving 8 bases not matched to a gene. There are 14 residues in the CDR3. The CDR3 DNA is TGTGCCAGCAGTGGTGGACAGGGCTGGCATGAGCAGTTCTTC. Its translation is CASSGGQGWHEQFF.

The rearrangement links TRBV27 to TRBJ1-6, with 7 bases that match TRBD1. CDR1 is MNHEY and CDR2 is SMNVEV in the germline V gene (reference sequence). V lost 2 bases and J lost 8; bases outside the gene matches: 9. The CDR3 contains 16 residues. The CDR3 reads CASSLIGGIRDSPLHF. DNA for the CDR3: TGTGCCAGCAGTTTAATAGGGGGCATCCGTGATTCACCCCTCCACTTT.

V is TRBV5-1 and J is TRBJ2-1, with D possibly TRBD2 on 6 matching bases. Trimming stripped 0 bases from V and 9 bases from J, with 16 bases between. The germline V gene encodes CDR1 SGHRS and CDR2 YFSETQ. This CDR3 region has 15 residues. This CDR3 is CASSLVGGSSSEQFF. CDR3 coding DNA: TGCGCCAGCAGCTTGGTGGGGGGTTCATCGAGTGAGCAGTTCTTC.

CDR3 nucleotides: TGTGCCAGCAGCCCTGAGCTAGTGGGGGCCCAAGAGACCCAGTACTTC. This encodes CASSPELVGAQETQYF. V gene TRBV4-2 combines with J gene TRBJ2-5; D is possibly TRBD1 (6 bases). The CDR3 sequence is 16 residues long. V was cut by 4 bases and J by 1 base, with 16 bases left in between. CDR1 and CDR2 from the germline V gene are LGHNA and YNFKEQ.

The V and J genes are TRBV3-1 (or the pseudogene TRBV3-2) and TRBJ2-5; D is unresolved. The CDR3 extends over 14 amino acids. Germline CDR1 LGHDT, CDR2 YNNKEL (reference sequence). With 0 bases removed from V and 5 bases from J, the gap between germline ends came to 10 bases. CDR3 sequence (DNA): TGTGCCAGCAGCCAAGATAGGCCCAGGGAGACCCAGTACTTC. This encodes CASSQDRPRETQYF.

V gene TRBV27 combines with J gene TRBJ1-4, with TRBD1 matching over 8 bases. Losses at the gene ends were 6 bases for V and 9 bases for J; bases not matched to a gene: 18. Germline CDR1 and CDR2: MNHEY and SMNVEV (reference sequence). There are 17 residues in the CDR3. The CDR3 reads CASSLGTGTRGEKKLFF. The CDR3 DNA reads TGTGCCAGCAGCCTCGGGACAGGTACGCGAGGAGAGAAAAAACTGTTTTTT.

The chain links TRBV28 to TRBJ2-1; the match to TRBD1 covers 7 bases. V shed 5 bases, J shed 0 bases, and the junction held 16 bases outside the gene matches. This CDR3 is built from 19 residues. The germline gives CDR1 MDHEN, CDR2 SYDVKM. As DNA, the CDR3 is TGTGCCAGCAGTCTAGGCTGGGTGGGGACAGCTCGCTCCTACAATGAGCAGTTCTTC. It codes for CASSLGWVGTARSYNEQFF.

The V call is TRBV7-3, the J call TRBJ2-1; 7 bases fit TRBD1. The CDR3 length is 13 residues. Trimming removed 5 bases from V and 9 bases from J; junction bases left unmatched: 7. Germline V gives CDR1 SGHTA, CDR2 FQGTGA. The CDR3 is CASSTRQGIEQFF. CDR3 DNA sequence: TGTGCCAGCAGCACCCGACAGGGAATTGAGCAGTTCTTC.

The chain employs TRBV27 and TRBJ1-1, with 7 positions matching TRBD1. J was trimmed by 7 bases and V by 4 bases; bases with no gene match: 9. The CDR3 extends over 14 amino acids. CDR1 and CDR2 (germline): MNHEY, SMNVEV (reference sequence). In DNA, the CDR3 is TGTGCCAGCAGTTCACAGACAGGGAAAGTTGAAGCTTTCTTT. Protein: CASSSQTGKVEAFF.

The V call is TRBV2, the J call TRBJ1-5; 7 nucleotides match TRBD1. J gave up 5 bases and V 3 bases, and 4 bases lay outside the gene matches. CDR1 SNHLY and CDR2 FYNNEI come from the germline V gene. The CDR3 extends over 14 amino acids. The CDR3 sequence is CASSDRGRYQPQHF. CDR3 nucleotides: TGTGCCAGCAGTGACAGGGGGAGGTATCAGCCCCAGCATTTT. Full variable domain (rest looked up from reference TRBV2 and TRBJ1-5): EPEVTQTPSHQVTQMGQEVILRCVPISNHLYFYWYRQILGQKVEFLVSFYNNEISEKSEIFDDQFSVERPDGSNFTLKIRSTKLEDSAMYFCASSDRGRYQPQHFGDGTRLSIL.

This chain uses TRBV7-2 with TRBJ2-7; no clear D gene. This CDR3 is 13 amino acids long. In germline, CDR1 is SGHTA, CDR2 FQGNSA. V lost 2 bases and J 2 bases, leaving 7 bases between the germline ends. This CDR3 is CASSLYSPYEQYF. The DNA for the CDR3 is TGTGCCAGCAGCTTATACTCACCCTACGAGCAGTACTTC.

The CDR3 loop is CASGPLMSAGGSPEGTNTEAFF. The CDR3 DNA reads as TGTGCTAGTGGTCCACTCATGTCGGCAGGGGGCTCCCCCGAAGGAACGAACACTGAAGCTTTCTTT. The chain couples TRBV12-5 to TRBJ1-1; 8 bases are shared with TRBD1. Germline V lookup: CDR1 LGHNT, CDR2 FRNRAP. V lost 5 bases to trimming and J lost 1 base; unmatched junction nucleotides: 27. This CDR3 is built from 22 residues.

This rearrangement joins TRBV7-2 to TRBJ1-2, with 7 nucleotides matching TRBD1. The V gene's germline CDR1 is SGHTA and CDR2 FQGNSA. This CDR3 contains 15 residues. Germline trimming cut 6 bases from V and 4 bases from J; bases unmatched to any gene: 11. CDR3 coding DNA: TGTGCCAGCAGTTCAGCAGGGGGTGGACCCTATGGCTACACCTTC. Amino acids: CASSSAGGGPYGYTF.

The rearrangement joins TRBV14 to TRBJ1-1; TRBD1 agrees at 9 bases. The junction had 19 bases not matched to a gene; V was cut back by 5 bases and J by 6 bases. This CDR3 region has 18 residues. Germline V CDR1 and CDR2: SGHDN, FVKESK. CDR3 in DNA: TGTGCCAGCAGCTACAATCCGGGACAGGGCTCTTTATTAGCTGAAGCTTTCTTT. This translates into CASSYNPGQGSLLAEAFF.

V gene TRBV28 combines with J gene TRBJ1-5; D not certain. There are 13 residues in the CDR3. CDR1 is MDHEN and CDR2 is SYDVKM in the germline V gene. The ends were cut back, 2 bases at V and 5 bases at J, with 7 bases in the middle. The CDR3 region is CASSLTPYQPQHF. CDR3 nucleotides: TGTGCCAGCAGTTTAACACCATATCAGCCCCAGCATTTT.

CDR3 in DNA: TGCGCCAGCAGCCGACAGGGTGGGGGCACTGAAGCTTTCTTT. Its protein product is CASSRQGGGTEAFF. The chain has TRBV5-1 and TRBJ1-1; 7 bases align to TRBD1. CDR1 SGHRS and CDR2 YFSETQ come from the germline V gene. The CDR3 has 14 residues. V was clipped by 4 bases and J by 4 bases; unmatched bases: 7.

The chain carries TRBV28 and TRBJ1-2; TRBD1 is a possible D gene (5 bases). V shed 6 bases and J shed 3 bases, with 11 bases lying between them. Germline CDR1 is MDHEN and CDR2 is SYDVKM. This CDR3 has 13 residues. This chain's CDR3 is CASSPSGHYGYTF. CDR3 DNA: TGTGCCAGCAGCCCCTCAGGGCACTATGGCTACACCTTC.

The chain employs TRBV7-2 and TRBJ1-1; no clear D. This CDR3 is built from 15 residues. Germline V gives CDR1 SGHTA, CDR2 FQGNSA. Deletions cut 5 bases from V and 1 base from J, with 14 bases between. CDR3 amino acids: CASSTFITGNTEAFF. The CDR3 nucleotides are TGTGCCAGCAGCACCTTCATTACTGGGAACACTGAAGCTTTCTTT.

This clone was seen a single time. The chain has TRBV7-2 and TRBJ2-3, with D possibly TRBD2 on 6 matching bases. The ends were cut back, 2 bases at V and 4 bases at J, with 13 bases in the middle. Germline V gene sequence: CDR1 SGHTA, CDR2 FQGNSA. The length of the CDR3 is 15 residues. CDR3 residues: CASSLSGGKADTQYF. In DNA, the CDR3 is TGTGCCAGCAGCTTAAGTGGCGGGAAGGCAGATACGCAGTATTTT.

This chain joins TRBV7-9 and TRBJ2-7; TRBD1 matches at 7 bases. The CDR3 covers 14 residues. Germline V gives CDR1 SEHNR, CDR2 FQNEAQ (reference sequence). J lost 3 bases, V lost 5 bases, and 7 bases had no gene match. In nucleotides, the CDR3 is TGTGCCAGCAGCCTCGGACAGGCACGCTACGAGCAGTACTTC. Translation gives CASSLGQARYEQYF.

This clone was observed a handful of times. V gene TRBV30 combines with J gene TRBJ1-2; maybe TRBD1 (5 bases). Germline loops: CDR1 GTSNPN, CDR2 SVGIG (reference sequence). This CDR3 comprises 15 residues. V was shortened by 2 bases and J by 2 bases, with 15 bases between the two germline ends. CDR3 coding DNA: TGTGCCTGGAGTCGACGGATTGGGGCCAACTATGGCTACACCTTC. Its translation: CAWSRRIGANYGYTF.